Listed below are T cell receptor beta chains from one sample, sequenced in a study of regulatory T cells in long-lasting Graves disease. TCRdb re-called the multiplex PCR reads with MiXCR, one entry per CDR3 protein. The sample lists under 500,000 distinct CDR3 sequences; more than 20% were seen once. The sample in question was peripheral blood mononuclear cells (PBMCs), obtained when the disease was refractory, from a patient treated with antithyroid drugs. The receptors stem from a female donor with Graves disease. The conserved cysteine and the conserved F or W are not part of the CDR3 here. Fields, in order: CDR3 length, clone size, V gene, CDR3 protein. Not every row has a clone size; where given, it reads once, few, many or a size class.

CDR3 length: 11
clone size: few
V gene: TRBV6-1
CDR3 protein: ASRNREGEKLF

CDR3 length: 11
clone size: few
V gene: TRBV10-3
CDR3 protein: AIRAYSNQPQH

CDR3 length: 12
clone size: .
V gene: TRBV7-9
CDR3 protein: ASSFNRVNTEAF

CDR3 length: 14
clone size: .
V gene: TRBV5-4
CDR3 protein: ASSLGTGTNTGELF

CDR3 length: 12
clone size: many
V gene: TRBV28
CDR3 protein: AGRDTPNTGELF

CDR3 length: 12
clone size: .
V gene: TRBV20-1
CDR3 protein: SASRWDSSYEQY

CDR3 length: 15
clone size: few
V gene: TRBV19
CDR3 protein: ASSTRGTAGLESEQY

CDR3 length: 14
clone size: many
V gene: TRBV28
CDR3 protein: ASSFYVKSGDGELF

CDR3 length: 11
clone size: .
V gene: TRBV4-1
CDR3 protein: ASSQVRSTWQY

CDR3 length: 12
clone size: .
V gene: TRBV7-9
CDR3 protein: ASSLGDRQYGYT

CDR3 length: 11
clone size: few
V gene: TRBV10-3
CDR3 protein: AISERQSYEQY

CDR3 length: 11
clone size: .
V gene: TRBV19
CDR3 protein: ASSIKVGQPQH

CDR3 length: 12
clone size: many
V gene: TRBV7-8
CDR3 protein: ASSLDGDDTEAF

CDR3 length: 11
clone size: many
V gene: TRBV2
CDR3 protein: ASTPTRGTVLT

CDR3 length: 9
clone size: .
V gene: TRBV30
CDR3 protein: AWVTGAEAF

CDR3 length: 13
clone size: many
V gene: TRBV10-3
CDR3 protein: AILAGSSGANVLT

CDR3 length: 13
clone size: few
V gene: TRBV5-1
CDR3 protein: ASSWDRATTYEQY

CDR3 length: 11
clone size: .
V gene: TRBV4-2
CDR3 protein: ASSHLYTGELF

CDR3 length: 14
clone size: many
V gene: TRBV27
CDR3 protein: ASSLYDRPSNQPQH

CDR3 length: 15
clone size: many
V gene: TRBV5-6
CDR3 protein: ASSLDYTRGPSYGYT

CDR3 length: 12
clone size: many
V gene: TRBV29-1
CDR3 protein: SVDRGTGQNIQY

CDR3 length: 12
clone size: .
V gene: TRBV12-3/TRBV12-4
CDR3 protein: ASSQGQGAHEQY

CDR3 length: 13
clone size: many
V gene: TRBV5-1
CDR3 protein: ASSLNFREDYGYT

CDR3 length: 14
clone size: few
V gene: TRBV24-1
CDR3 protein: ATSGLYGQSTGELF

CDR3 length: 13
clone size: .
V gene: TRBV5-4
CDR3 protein: ASSGAPAGSYEQY

CDR3 length: 11
clone size: many
V gene: TRBV29-1
CDR3 protein: SVGNVPGETQY

CDR3 length: 13
clone size: many
V gene: TRBV2
CDR3 protein: ASITGGRLFYEQY

CDR3 length: 13
clone size: .
V gene: TRBV7-2
CDR3 protein: ASRSGTARTGELF

CDR3 length: 11
clone size: many
V gene: TRBV5-5
CDR3 protein: ASSRGPNTEAF

CDR3 length: 13
clone size: few
V gene: TRBV28
CDR3 protein: ASSRKDRVDQPQH

CDR3 length: 14
clone size: many
V gene: TRBV28
CDR3 protein: ASSFPGQDFTGELF

CDR3 length: 10
clone size: .
V gene: TRBV6-9
CDR3 protein: ASSFSMDTQY

CDR3 length: 10
clone size: .
V gene: TRBV14
CDR3 protein: ASSQDVREQY

CDR3 length: 10
clone size: many
V gene: TRBV29-1
CDR3 protein: SVGEWGFDQY

CDR3 length: 12
clone size: .
V gene: TRBV6-1
CDR3 protein: ASSSGRVTDTQY

CDR3 length: 13
clone size: .
V gene: TRBV20-1
CDR3 protein: SARDRAGGGETQY

CDR3 length: 14
clone size: .
V gene: TRBV6-1
CDR3 protein: ASSNNPVGRSYEQY

CDR3 length: 12
clone size: .
V gene: TRBV6-5
CDR3 protein: ASSSPRRGYEQY

CDR3 length: 11
clone size: many
V gene: TRBV20-1
CDR3 protein: SDVRHSSYEQY

CDR3 length: 13
clone size: .
V gene: TRBV7-9
CDR3 protein: ASSNGGGVIQPQH

CDR3 length: 12
clone size: .
V gene: TRBV29-1
CDR3 protein: SVEEIGQGYGYT

CDR3 length: 12
clone size: .
V gene: TRBV5-1
CDR3 protein: ASSTRQGDYEQY

CDR3 length: 14
clone size: .
V gene: TRBV20-1
CDR3 protein: SASDIGTSGRETQY

CDR3 length: 15
clone size: .
V gene: TRBV28
CDR3 protein: ASSSGGRFSGANVMT

CDR3 length: 15
clone size: few
V gene: TRBV28
CDR3 protein: ASSLGLAGGPGDTQY

CDR3 length: 12
clone size: many
V gene: TRBV10-3
CDR3 protein: AISAGLAGRGQY